This T cell receptor beta chain was sequenced for a study of shared clonotypes between healthy human individuals. CDR1 is SQVTM, CDR2 ANQGSEA, per germline. Trimming removed 6 bases from V and 3 bases from J, with 18 bases in between. The CDR3 is 15 amino acids. Method: immunoSEQ multiplex PCR; TCRdb's copy keeps in-frame clones and lacks some. This table holds fewer than 2.5 million clones, 93% found once. This chain uses TRBV29-1 with TRBJ2-1; D call uncertain. This clonotype originated in a young man in good health. Some clones in this sample may be carry-over from other donors' samples. What was sequenced was naive CD4+ T cells from PBMCs. Subset defined: CD45RA+ positively selected. CDR3 sequence reads: CSVVHGKRVYNEQFF. DNA of the CDR3: TGCAGCGTCGTTCACGGTAAAAGAGTCTACAATGAGCAGTTCTTC.